This T cell receptor beta chain was sequenced for a study of T cells in Graves' hyperthyroidism and ophthalmopathy (dated by TCRdb to between 2018 and 2021). Study-wide context: TCR V-J signatures able to tell the groups apart were searched for in a discovery cohort of 90 to 100 patients, of whom over 40 had Graves' ophthalmopathy and 55 to 65 had stable Graves' hyperthyroidism. Whether ophthalmopathy could be predicted prospectively was tested in an independent validation cohort made up of approximately 19 hyperthyroidism patients plus 17 patients who later progressed to ophthalmopathy. The roughly 100 discovery patients were randomly divided into training and test sets at a 7:3 ratio. The study also compared thyroid tissue and blood T-cell repertoires from five or six Graves' hyperthyroidism patients. After sampling, hyperthyroidism patients received methimazole starting at 30 mg daily, and ophthalmopathy patients received high-dose intravenous methylprednisolone. The paper describes TCR Vbeta CDR3 sequencing of 140 or so peripheral blood samples, made up of 43 ophthalmopathy patients, around 78 hyperthyroidism patients and roughly 17 progressor patients. The full study reports these points: In validation, the model predicted progression to ophthalmopathy a median of about 6.8 months before onset, with about 71% sensitivity and around 76% specificity. Blood samples also contained most of the expanded thyroid clonotypes (frequency above 0.001), which suggests that blood repertoires may reflect thyroid immune responses. Ophthalmopathy was separated from stable hyperthyroidism by a 13 V-J signature model, with just over 85% sensitivity and just over 81% specificity obtained in cross-validation and 80%/75% obtained in testing. Sample size was not statistically predetermined, and blinding of investigators to group allocation was not performed.

Amplification of TCR beta CDR3 regions was carried out from RNA transcripts. A first-round RT-PCR of the TCR CDR3 used the HTBI primer set with the Qiagen OneStep RT-PCR kit. Libraries were constructed in a second round of multiplex PCR, after which size selection and purification were performed. Libraries were sequenced paired-end with 100 bp reads on an Illumina HiSeq2000. As for the authors' bioinformatics: SOAPnuke was used to process the raw data, with reads discarded if the reads contained adapters or uncalled bases, had a mean Phred below 15, or lacked an exact constant-primer or identifier match. High-quality paired reads were merged using COPE v1.2.5, and each unique nucleotide sequence was defined as a clonotype. Clonotypes were aligned to IMGT TRBV, TRBD and TRBJ reference segments using MiTCR v1.1. Only V-J combinations with frequency above 0.0001, covering about 99% of repertoires, were analysed. The TCS score was defined as F50 (clonal expansion) divided by E x V (chaos), with BLOSUM62-based TCRdist calculated between CDR3 peptides within each V-J. Welch's t-statistics and random forest reduced around 520 V-J features to about 13, which were used in a naive Bayes classifier (R e1071). The similarity between thyroid and blood repertoires was quantified using the Morisita-Horn index. Using fastp trimming at Q25 and MiXCR clonotype assembly, TCRdb reanalyzed the public sequencing data and kept in-frame beta chains. For every CDR3 protein sequence, its rows merge into one entry that carries the most common genes and DNA. The V and J calls shown here were made by TCRdb, not taken from the authors' results. A total of roughly 98,000 distinct CDR3 sequences appear in this sample, around 37% of them only once. Approximately 10% of the sample belongs to the ten largest clones.

A patient counted as having stable Graves' hyperthyroidism if no progression to ophthalmopathy occurred over 18 months of follow-up. Hyperthyroidism patients were newly diagnosed, had a disease duration of under 2 months, and were aged 18 to 65 years. Any patient with an uncontrolled infection, another autoimmune disease, pregnancy or lactation was excluded. Clinical symptoms, serum thyroxine and TRAb, thyroid ultrasound, and orbital computed tomography formed the basis for the diagnoses. Trizol reagent was used to extract total RNA, and RNA quality was then checked on an Agilent 2100 Bioanalyzer. As for this clonotype: The target of this receptor is not known. A much larger clone lies one base from this, so it may be a read error.

The sample taken for sequencing was peripheral blood or thyroid tissue (not recorded which). The clonotype comes from a woman in her 30s with Graves' hyperthyroidism.

The sequence in DNA is TGTGCCATCAGTCCCCTCCCTCCTGGGGAGCTGTTTTTT. Translated, it reads CAISPLPPGELFF. Recombination linked TRBV10-3 to TRBJ2-2, with no confidently assigned D gene. The junction shows trimming of 5 bases on V and 8 bases on J, plus 12 bases between the germline ends. Inclusive of the bounding cysteine and phenylalanine, the CDR3 is 13 residues long. Only CDR3 DNA is held: 39 bases, read in frame from base 1. Looking up the germline V gene yields CDR1 ENHRY and CDR2 SYGVKD.